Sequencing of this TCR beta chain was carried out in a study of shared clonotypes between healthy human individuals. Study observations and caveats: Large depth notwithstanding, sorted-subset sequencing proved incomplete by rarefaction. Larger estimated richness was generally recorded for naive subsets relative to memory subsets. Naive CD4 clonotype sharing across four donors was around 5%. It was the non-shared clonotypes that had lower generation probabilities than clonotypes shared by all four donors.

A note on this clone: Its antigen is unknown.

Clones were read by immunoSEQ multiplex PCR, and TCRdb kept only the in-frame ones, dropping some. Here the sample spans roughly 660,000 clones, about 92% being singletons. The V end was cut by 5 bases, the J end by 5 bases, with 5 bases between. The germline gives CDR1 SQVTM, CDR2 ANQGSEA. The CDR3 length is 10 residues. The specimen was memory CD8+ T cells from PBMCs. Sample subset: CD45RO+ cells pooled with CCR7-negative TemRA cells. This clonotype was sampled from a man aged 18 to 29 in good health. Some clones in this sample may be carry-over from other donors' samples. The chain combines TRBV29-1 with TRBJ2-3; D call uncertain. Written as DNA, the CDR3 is TGCAGCGTTATCGGAGATACGCAGTATTTT. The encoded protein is CSVIGDTQYF.